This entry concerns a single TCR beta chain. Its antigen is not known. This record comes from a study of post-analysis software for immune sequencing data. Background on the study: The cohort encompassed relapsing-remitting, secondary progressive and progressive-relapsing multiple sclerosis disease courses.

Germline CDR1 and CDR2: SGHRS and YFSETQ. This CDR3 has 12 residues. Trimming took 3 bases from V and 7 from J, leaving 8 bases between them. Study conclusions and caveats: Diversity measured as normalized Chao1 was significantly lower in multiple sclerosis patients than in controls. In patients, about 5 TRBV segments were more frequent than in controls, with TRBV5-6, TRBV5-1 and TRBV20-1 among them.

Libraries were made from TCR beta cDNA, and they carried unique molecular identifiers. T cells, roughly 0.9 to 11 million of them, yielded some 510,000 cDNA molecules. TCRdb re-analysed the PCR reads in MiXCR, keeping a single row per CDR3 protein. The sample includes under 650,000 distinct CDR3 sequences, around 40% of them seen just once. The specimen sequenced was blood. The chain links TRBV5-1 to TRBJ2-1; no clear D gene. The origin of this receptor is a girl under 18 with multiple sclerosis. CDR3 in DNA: TGCGCCAGCAGCTACGACGGGAATGAGCAGTTCTTC. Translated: CASSYDGNEQFF. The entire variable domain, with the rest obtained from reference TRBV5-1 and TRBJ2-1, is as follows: KAGVTQTPRYLIKTRGQQVTLSCSPISGHRSVSWYQQTPGQGLQFLFEYFSETQRNKGNFPGRFSGRQFSNSRSEMNVSTLELGDSALYLCASSYDGNEQFFGPGTRLTVL.